This is a list of T cell receptor beta chains from one sample in a study of CD8 T cells in ankylosing spondylitis. Each CDR3 protein gets one entry after TCRdb re-called the 5' RACE reads with MiXCR. The table has around 140,000 distinct CDR3 sequences, under 20% seen once; the top ten hold approximately 30%. Sequencing was done on a sample of blood, either unsorted or a sorted T cell fraction (not recorded which). The receptor source for this set is a male donor with ankylosing spondylitis. Both conserved end residues are part of each CDR3. D genes are given only for firm matches. Part of the rows lack a size; the others show once, few, many or a class for expanded clones.

>TRBV29-1|few|TRBJ1-1|TRBD1
TGCAGCGTTGTGACAGGGGCAGCTGAAGCTTTCTTT
CSVVTGAAEAFF
>TRBV29-1|few|TRBJ2-7|TRBD2
TGCAGCGTTGTCGACCTCTCAGCTGGGACTAGCACTACCTACGAGCAGTACTTC
CSVVDLSAGTSTTYEQYF
>TRBV19|few|TRBJ2-7|TRBD2
TGTGCCAGTAGTTGGACTAGCGGGAGGAGGTACGAGCAGTACTTC
CASSWTSGRRYEQYF
>TRBV28|NA|TRBJ1-2|NA
TGTGCCAGCAGTGCCAGGTGGGGGGCGGCTCTAGGCTACACCTTC
CASSARWGAALGYTF
>TRBV20-1|NA|TRBJ2-1|TRBD2
TGCAGTGCTAGGAGGGCTAGCGGGACAACCTACAATGAGCAGTTCTTC
CSARRASGTTYNEQFF
>TRBV7-9|few|TRBJ2-7|NA
TGTGCCAGCAGCGCCCCGGGGAAGGGGACCTACGAGCAGTACTTC
CASSAPGKGTYEQYF
>TRBV28|few|TRBJ2-7|TRBD1
TGTGCCAGCACCCTGTCCCGGGACAGCTCCTACGAGCAGTACTTC
CASTLSRDSSYEQYF
>TRBV12-3/TRBV12-4|few|TRBJ1-3|NA
TGTGCCAGCACCCCGACAGTTTATTCGACTGGAAACACCATATATTTT
CASTPTVYSTGNTIYF
>TRBV28|NA|TRBJ1-1|NA
TGTGCCAGCAGTTTTACAGCCTCTGCGGAGGCTGAAGCTTTCTTT
CASSFTASAEAEAFF
>TRBV27|NA|TRBJ2-1|NA
TGTGCCAGCAGTTTATCGATCCAGGGTCGGTACAATGAGCAGTTCTTC
CASSLSIQGRYNEQFF
>TRBV10-1|few|TRBJ2-7|NA
TGCGCCAGCAGTGAGTCAATCCTACTTGGGGAGTACGAGCAGTACTTC
CASSESILLGEYEQYF
>TRBV6-2/TRBV6-3|NA|TRBJ1-2|TRBD1
TGTGCCAGCGGTAACCAGGGGGGAGCTAACTATGGCTACACCTTC
CASGNQGGANYGYTF
>TRBV29-1|few|TRBJ2-1|NA
TGCAGCGTAGTTCAAGGATACAATGAGCAGTTCTTC
CSVVQGYNEQFF
>TRBV4-1|many|TRBJ1-1|NA
TGCGCCAGCAGCCCTGGGACAAACACTGAAGCTTTCTTT
CASSPGTNTEAFF
>TRBV12-3/TRBV12-4|many|TRBJ2-1|TRBD1
TGTGCCAGCTCAGGGGGAGTAGTGGGTTACAATGAGCAGTTCTTC
CASSGGVVGYNEQFF
>TRBV4-2|few|TRBJ2-7|NA
TGTGCCAGCAGCCAAGTAGGGACGGCCTACGAGCAGTACTTC
CASSQVGTAYEQYF
>TRBV28|NA|TRBJ2-7|NA
TGTGCCAGCAGTCCAAAGGCTAGGCTTGACGAGCAGTACTTC
CASSPKARLDEQYF
>TRBV11-2|NA|TRBJ2-7|NA
TGTGCCAGCAGCTGGGTCGGGTCGGACGAGCAGTACTTC
CASSWVGSDEQYF
>TRBV5-1|few|TRBJ2-1|NA
TGCGCCAGCAGCCCACCAGCGGCGCAGAGCTCCTACAATGAGCAGTTCTTC
CASSPPAAQSSYNEQFF
>TRBV28|NA|TRBJ1-1|NA
TGTGCCAGCAGTACCCCCCGCCCTGAAGCTTTCTTT
CASSTPRPEAFF
>TRBV28|few|TRBJ2-1|NA
TGTGCCAGCCGAGGGGTAGCGGCGGTTTCCTATGAGCAGTTCTTC
CASRGVAAVSYEQFF
>TRBV11-1|NA|TRBJ1-5|NA
TGTGCCAGCAGCTTAAAATTAGTCGGGGCGGGATTGGGGAGTGATCAGCCCCAGCATTTT
CASSLKLVGAGLGSDQPQHF
>TRBV9|few|TRBJ1-1|TRBD1
TGTGCCAGCAGCGTAACAGGGGCTGAAGCTTTCTTT
CASSVTGAEAFF
>TRBV28|few|TRBJ1-6|NA
TGTGCCAGCAGTTTGGTTCAGGGGAGATCACCCCTCCACTTT
CASSLVQGRSPLHF
>TRBV11-1|few|TRBJ2-2|TRBD2
TGTGCCAGCAGCTTCCCCGACAGGGCCAGGAGACTAGCGGGCACCGGGGAGCTGTTTTTT
CASSFPDRARRLAGTGELFF
>TRBV12-3/TRBV12-4|few|TRBJ2-7|NA
TGTGCCAGCAGTTTCTCCAGATACGAGCAGTACTTC
CASSFSRYEQYF
>TRBV27|NA|TRBJ2-3|NA
TGTGCCAGCAGTTTATCTTTGTCGAGTACGCAGTATTTT
CASSLSLSSTQYF
>TRBV4-2|NA|TRBJ1-1|NA
TGTGCCAGCAGCCAAGAAGGGGGGCCGACGACTGAAGCTTTCTTT
CASSQEGGPTTEAFF
>TRBV5-1|NA|TRBJ2-1|NA
TGCGCCAGCAGCTTGGGGAGGGGCAGGGCATACACTGAGCAGTTCTTC
CASSLGRGRAYTEQFF
>TRBV7-8|few|TRBJ1-5|TRBD1
TGTGCCAGCAGCTTTAGGACAGGAGACCATAGCAATCAGCCCCAGCATTTT
CASSFRTGDHSNQPQHF
>TRBV7-8|NA|TRBJ2-1|TRBD1
TGTGCCAGCAGCCACCTCGGGACAGGGAGGCATGAGCAGTTCTTC
CASSHLGTGRHEQFF
>TRBV6-2/TRBV6-3|once|TRBJ1-5|NA
TGTGCCAGCAGTTACCGGGACCAGTCGTCGAATCAGCCCCAGCATTTT
CASSYRDQSSNQPQHF
>TRBV11-1|few|TRBJ2-7|NA
TGTGCCAGCAGCATGAGGACAGAAACCTACGAGCAGTACTTC
CASSMRTETYEQYF
>TRBV29-1|few|TRBJ2-5|NA
TGCAGCGTTGAAAGGGGGGATGGGGAGACCCAGTACTTC
CSVERGDGETQYF
>TRBV19|NA|TRBJ2-7|TRBD2
TGTGCCAGTAGTATAGCCGGACTAGCGGGAGCCCCCGCTATCTACGAGCAGTACTTC
CASSIAGLAGAPAIYEQYF
>TRBV7-9|few|TRBJ2-2|NA
TGTGCCAGCAGTTTTGGGGCCGGGGAGCTGTTTTTT
CASSFGAGELFF
>TRBV7-9|many|TRBJ2-7|NA
TGTGCCAGCAGCACCACAGGGCTCGACGAGCAGTACTTC
CASSTTGLDEQYF
>TRBV7-6|few|TRBJ2-7|NA
TGTGCCAGCAGCTTATTGACAAGCTCCTACGAGCAGTACTTC
CASSLLTSSYEQYF
>TRBV6-2/TRBV6-3|few|TRBJ2-1|TRBD2
TGTGCCAGCAGTCCTATAGTGGGAGGGTGGGAGCAGTTCTTC
CASSPIVGGWEQFF
>TRBV10-3|few|TRBJ2-1|TRBD1
TGTGCCATCAGTGAGTCGTTCCCCGGGACAGGGACCTATGAGCAGTTCTTC
CAISESFPGTGTYEQFF
>TRBV7-9|NA|TRBJ2-1|NA
TGTGCCAGCAGTTTGGGGACGGGCAATGAGCAGTTCTTC
CASSLGTGNEQFF
>TRBV20-1|NA|TRBJ2-1|TRBD1
TGCAGTGCGTGTAAGGGGGCGTTAGTCAATGAGCAGTTCTTC
CSACKGALVNEQFF